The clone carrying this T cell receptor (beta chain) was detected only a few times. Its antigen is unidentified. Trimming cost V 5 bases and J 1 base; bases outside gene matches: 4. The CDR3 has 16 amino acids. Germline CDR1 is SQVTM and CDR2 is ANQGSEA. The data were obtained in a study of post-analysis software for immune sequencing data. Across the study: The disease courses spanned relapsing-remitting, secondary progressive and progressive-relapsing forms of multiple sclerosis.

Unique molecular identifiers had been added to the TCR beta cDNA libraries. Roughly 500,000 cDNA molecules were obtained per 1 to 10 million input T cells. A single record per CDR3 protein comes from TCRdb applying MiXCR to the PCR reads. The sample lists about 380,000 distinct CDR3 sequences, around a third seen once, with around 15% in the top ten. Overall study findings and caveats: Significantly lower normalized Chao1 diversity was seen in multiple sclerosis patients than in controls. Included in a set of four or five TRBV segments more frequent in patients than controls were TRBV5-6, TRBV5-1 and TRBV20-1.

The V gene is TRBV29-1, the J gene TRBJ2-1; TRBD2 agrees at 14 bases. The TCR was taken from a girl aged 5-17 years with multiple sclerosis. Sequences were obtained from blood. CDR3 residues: CSVQGLAGVSYNEQFF. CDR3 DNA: TGCAGCGTTCAGGGACTAGCGGGGGTATCCTACAATGAGCAGTTCTTC.